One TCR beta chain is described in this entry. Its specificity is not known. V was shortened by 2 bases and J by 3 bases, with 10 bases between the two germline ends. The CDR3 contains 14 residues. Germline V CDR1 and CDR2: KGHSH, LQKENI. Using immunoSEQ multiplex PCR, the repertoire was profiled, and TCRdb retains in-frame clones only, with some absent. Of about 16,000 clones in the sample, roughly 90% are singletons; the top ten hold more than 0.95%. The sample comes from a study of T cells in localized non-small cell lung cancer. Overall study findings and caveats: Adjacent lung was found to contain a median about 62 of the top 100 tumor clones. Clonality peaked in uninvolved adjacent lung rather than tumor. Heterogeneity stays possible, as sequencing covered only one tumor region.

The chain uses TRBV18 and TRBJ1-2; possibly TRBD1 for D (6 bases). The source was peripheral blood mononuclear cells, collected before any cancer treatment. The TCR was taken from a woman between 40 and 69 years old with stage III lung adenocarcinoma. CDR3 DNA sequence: TGTGCCAGCTCACCAGTGGGGGCTGACTATGGCTACACCTTC. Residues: CASSPVGADYGYTF.